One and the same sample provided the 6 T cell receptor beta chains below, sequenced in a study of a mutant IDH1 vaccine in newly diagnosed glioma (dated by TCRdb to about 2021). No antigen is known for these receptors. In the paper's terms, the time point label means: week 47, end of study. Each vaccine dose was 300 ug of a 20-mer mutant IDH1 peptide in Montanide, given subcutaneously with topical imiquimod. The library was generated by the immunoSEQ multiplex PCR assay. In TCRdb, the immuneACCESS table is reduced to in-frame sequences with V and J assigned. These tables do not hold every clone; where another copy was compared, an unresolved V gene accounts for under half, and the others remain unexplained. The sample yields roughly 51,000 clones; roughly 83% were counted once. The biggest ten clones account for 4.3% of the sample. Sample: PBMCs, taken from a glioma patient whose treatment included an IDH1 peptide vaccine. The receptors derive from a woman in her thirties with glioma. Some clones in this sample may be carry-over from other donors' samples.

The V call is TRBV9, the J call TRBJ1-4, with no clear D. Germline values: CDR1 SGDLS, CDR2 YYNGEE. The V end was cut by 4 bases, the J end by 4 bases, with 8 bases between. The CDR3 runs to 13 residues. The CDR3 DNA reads TGTGCCAGCAGCCCCCACATTAATGAAAAACTGTTTTTT. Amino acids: CASSPHINEKLFF.

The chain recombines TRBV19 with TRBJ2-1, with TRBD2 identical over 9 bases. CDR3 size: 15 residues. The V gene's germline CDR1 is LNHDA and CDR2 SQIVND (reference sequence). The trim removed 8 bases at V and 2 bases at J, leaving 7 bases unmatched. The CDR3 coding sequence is TGTGCCAGTTGCCACGGGACTAGCCCCTACAATGAGCAGTTCTTC. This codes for CASCHGTSPYNEQFF. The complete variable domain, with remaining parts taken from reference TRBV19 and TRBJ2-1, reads DGGITQSPKYLFRKEGQNVTLSCEQNLNHDAMYWYRQDPGQGLRLIYYSQIVNDFQKGDIAEGYSVSREKKESFPLTVTSAQKNPTAFYLCASCHGTSPYNEQFFGPGTRLTVL.

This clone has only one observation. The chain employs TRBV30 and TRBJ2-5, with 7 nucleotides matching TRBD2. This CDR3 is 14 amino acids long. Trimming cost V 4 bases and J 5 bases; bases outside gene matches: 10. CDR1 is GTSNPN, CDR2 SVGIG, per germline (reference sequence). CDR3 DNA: TGTGCCTGGACCCTTGGGGGAGGGCGGGAGACCCAGTACTTC. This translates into CAWTLGGGRETQYF.

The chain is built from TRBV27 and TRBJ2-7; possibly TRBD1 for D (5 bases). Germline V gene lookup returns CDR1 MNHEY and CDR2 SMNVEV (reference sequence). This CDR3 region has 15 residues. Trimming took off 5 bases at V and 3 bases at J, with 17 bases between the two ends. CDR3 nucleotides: TGTGCCAGCAGTGGAACAGGAAAAAAGGACTACGAGCAGTACTTC. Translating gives CASSGTGKKDYEQYF.

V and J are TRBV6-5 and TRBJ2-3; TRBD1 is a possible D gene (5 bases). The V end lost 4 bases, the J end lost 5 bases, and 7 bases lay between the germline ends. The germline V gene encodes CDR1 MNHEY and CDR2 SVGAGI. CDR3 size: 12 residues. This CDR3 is CASSWGGDTQYF. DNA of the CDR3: TGTGCCAGCAGTTGGGGCGGAGATACGCAGTATTTT.

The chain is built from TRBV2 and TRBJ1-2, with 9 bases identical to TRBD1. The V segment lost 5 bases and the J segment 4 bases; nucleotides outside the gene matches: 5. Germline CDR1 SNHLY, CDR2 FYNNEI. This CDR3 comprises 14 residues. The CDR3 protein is CASSPGQGGYGYTF. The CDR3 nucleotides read TGTGCCAGCAGTCCGGGACAGGGTGGCTATGGCTACACCTTC.